The clone carrying this TCR beta chain showed up just a few times. The antigen is undetermined. At one boundary the junction diverges from the germline segment, which might be a read error. This sample is part of a study of T cells after yellow fever vaccination. Study conclusions and caveats: It was the secondary response that reached its peak faster, day 5 versus 15, but it was weaker. Shared CD4/CD8 clonotypes were a small share, likely from convergent recombination.

Germline V gene data show CDR1 as ENHRY and CDR2 as SYGVKD. The CDR3 consists of 8 residues. Template switching by 5'RACE produced TCR cDNA, adding a universal primer site and UMIs. TCRdb ran MiXCR on the 5' RACE reads and lists one entry per CDR3 protein. The sample yields approximately 350,000 distinct CDR3 sequences, around a tenth seen once. The rearrangement links TRBV10-3 to TRBJ2-7; D is ambiguous. The starting material was PBMCs, obtained on the day of the first yellow fever vaccination. The source of this sequence is a man aged 18-30 years who received the YFV17D yellow fever vaccine. This CDR3 reads CAIIEQYF. The CDR3 bases are TGTGCCATCATTGAGCAGTACTTC.